The 5 T cell receptor beta chains listed next were all sequenced from one sample in a study of CD8 T cells in Susac syndrome. cDNA came from around 0.54 to 1 ug RNA primed by random hexamers. Using its own MiXCR run on the immunoSEQ multiplex PCR reads, TCRdb lists one record per CDR3 protein. Among 65,000 to 90,000 distinct CDR3 sequences listed, roughly 94% were seen once. Sequencing was performed on CD8+ T cells from PBMCs. The receptors derive from a human donor with multiple sclerosis.

This clonotype showed up just a few times. This CDR3 reads CASSSGTGGNQPQHF. CDR3 nucleotide sequence: TGTGCCAGCAGTTCCGGGACGGGGGGCAATCAGCCCCAGCATTTT. V usage is TRBV27 and J usage is TRBJ1-5; the D gene is possibly TRBD1 (5 bases). CDR3 length: 15 residues. The V gene lost 4 bases and the J gene lost 2 bases, with 12 bases spanning the gap. Germline CDR1 reads MNHEY; CDR2 reads SMNVEV (reference sequence).

The chain recombines TRBV29-1 with TRBJ2-1; a weak D match, TRBD1 (5 bases). V lost 4 bases, J lost 7 bases, and 17 bases lay in between. This CDR3 is 14 amino acids long. Germline-derived CDR1 and CDR2 are SQVTM and ANQGSEA. DNA for the CDR3: TGCAGCGTTGCGCATGGGGCGCATATGAATGAGCAGTTCTTC. It yields the protein CSVAHGAHMNEQFF.

This clonotype was picked up a small number of times. This rearrangement joins TRBV27 to TRBJ1-1; D not certain. Trimming removed 2 bases at V and 1 base at J, with 5 bases between. Germline lookup yields CDR1 MNHEY and CDR2 SMNVEV (reference sequence). The CDR3 loop spans 13 amino acids. CDR3 residues: CASSLTANTEAFF. Here the CDR3 DNA reads TGTGCCAGCAGTTTAACAGCGAACACTGAAGCTTTCTTT.

The rearrangement uses TRBV27 and TRBJ2-1, with 8 bases lining up with TRBD2. The CDR3 is 14 amino acids. Losses at the gene ends were 4 bases for V and 7 bases for J; bases not matched to a gene: 6. CDR1 is MNHEY, CDR2 SMNVEV, per germline (reference sequence). The CDR3 nucleotides are TGTGCCAGCAGTTATGGATTAGCGGGAAATGAGCAGTTCTTC. Its translation is CASSYGLAGNEQFF.

The rearrangement links TRBV29-1 to TRBJ1-2; D might be TRBD1 (6 bases). This CDR3 is 13 amino acids long. Germline V CDR1 and CDR2: SQVTM, ANQGSEA. Trimming left V 6 bases short and J 4 bases short, with 15 bases between. CDR3 DNA sequence: TGCAGCGTCATAGGACGGGACACCTATGGCTACACCTTC. Its protein product is CSVIGRDTYGYTF.